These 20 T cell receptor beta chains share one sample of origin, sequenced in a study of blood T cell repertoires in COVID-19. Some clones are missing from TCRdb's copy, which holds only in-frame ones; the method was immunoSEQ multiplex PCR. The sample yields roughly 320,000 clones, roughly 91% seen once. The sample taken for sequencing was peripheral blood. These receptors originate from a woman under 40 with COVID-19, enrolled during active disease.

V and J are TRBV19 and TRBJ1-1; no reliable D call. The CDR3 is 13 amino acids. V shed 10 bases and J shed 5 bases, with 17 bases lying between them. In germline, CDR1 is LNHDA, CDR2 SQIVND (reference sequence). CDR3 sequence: CATTGVKGTEAFF. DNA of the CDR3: TGTGCCACAACCGGGGTTAAGGGAACTGAAGCTTTCTTT.

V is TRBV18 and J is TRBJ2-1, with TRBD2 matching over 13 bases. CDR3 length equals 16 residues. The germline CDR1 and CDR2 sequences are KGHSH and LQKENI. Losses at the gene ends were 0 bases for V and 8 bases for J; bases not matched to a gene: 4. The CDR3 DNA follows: TGTGCCAGCTCACCACCACTAGCGGGGGGGTCGGATGAGCAGTTCTTC. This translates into CASSPPLAGGSDEQFF.

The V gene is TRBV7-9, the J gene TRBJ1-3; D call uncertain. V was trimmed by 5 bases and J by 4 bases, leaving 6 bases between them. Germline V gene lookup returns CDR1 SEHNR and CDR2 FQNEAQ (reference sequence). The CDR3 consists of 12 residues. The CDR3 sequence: CASSPQGNTIYF. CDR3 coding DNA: TGTGCCAGCAGCCCACAGGGAAACACCATATATTTT.

This CDR3 reads CASSSPGGWETQYF. The CDR3, as DNA: TGTGCCAGCAGTTCTCCGGGGGGCTGGGAGACCCAGTACTTC. The chain combines TRBV28 with TRBJ2-5, with TRBD2 as a possible D gene (7 bases). With 4 bases removed from V and 5 bases from J, the gap between germline ends came to 14 bases. Germline V gene data show CDR1 as MDHEN and CDR2 as SYDVKM. This CDR3 is 14 amino acids long.

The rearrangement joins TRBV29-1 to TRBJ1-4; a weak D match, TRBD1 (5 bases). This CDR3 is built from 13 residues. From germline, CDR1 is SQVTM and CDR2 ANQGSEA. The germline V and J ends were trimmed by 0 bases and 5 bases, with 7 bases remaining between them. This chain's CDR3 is CSVEETVNEKLFF. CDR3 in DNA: TGCAGCGTTGAAGAGACAGTCAATGAAAAACTGTTTTTT.

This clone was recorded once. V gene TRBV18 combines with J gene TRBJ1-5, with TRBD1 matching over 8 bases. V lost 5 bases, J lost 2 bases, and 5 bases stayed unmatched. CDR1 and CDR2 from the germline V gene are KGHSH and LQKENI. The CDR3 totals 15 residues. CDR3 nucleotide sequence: TGTGCCAGCTCAGCGACAGGGGTTGGCAATCAGCCCCAGCATTTT. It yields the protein CASSATGVGNQPQHF.

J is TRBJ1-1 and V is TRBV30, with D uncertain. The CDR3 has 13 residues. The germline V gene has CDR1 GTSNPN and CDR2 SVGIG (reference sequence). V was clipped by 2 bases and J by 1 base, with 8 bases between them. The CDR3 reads CAWSPLRNTEAFF. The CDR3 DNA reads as TGTGCCTGGAGTCCTTTGCGGAACACTGAAGCTTTCTTT.

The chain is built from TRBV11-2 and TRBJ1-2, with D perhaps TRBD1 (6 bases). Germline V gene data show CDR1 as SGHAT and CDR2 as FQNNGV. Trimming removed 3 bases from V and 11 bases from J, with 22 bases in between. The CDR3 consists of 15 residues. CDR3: CASSLAGTSIGGYTF. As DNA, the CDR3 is TGTGCCAGCAGCTTGGCCGGGACATCGATAGGGGGTTACACCTTC.

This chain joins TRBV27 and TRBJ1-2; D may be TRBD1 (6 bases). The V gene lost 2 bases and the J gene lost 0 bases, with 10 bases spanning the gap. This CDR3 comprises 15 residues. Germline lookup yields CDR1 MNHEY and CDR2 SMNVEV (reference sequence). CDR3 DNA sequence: TGTGCCAGCAGTTTAATACAGGGAGCTAACTATGGCTACACCTTC. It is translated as CASSLIQGANYGYTF.

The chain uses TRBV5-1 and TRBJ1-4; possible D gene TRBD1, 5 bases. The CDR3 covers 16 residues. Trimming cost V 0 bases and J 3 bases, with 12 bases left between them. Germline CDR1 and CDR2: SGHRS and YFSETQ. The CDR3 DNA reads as TGCGCCAGCAGCTTGGCCCTGGGGGGGTCTAATGAAAAACTGTTTTTT. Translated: CASSLALGGSNEKLFF.

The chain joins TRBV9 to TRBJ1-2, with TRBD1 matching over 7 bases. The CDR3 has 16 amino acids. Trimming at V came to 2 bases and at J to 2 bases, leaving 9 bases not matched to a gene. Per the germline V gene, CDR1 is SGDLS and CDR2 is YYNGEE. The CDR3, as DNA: TGTGCCAGCAGCGTGGAATCAGGGGGGATGAACTATGGCTACACCTTC. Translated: CASSVESGGMNYGYTF.

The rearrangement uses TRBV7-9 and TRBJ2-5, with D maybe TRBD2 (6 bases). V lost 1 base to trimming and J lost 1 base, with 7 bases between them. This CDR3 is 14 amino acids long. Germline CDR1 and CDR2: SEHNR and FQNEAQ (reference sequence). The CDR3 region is CASSLGDSQETQYF. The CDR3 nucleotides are TGTGCCAGCAGCTTAGGGGACTCCCAAGAGACCCAGTACTTC.

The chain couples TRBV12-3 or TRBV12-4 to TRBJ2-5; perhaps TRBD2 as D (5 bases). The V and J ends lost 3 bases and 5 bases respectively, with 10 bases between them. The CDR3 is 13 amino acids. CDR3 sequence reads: CASSFGQRETQYF. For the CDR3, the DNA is TGTGCCAGCAGTTTCGGCCAGCGGGAGACCCAGTACTTC.

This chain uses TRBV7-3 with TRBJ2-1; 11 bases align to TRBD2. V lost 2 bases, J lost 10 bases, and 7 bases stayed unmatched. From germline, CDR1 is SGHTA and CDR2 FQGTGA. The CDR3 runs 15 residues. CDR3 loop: CASSLDSGGAQEQFF. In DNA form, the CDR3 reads TGTGCCAGCAGCTTAGATAGCGGGGGGGCACAGGAGCAGTTCTTC.

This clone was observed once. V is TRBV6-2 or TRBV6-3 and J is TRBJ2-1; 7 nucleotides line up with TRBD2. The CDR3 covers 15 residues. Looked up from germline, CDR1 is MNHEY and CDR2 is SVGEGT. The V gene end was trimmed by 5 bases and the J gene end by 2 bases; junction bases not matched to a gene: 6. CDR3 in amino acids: CASSLGGEAYNEQFF. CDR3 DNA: TGTGCCAGCAGTCTTGGGGGGGAGGCCTACAATGAGCAGTTCTTC.

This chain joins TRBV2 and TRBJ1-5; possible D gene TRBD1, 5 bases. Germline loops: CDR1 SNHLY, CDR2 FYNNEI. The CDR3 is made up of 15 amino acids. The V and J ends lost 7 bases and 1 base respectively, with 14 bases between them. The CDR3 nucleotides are TGTGCCAGCACCCGCACCGGGGGAAGCAATCAGCCCCAGCATTTT. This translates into CASTRTGGSNQPQHF.

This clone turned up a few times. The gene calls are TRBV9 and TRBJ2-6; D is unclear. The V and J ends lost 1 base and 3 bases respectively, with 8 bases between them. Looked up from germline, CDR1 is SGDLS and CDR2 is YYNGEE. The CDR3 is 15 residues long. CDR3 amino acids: CASSVRGFGANVLTF. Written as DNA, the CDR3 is TGTGCCAGCAGCGTACGAGGATTTGGGGCCAACGTCCTGACTTTC.

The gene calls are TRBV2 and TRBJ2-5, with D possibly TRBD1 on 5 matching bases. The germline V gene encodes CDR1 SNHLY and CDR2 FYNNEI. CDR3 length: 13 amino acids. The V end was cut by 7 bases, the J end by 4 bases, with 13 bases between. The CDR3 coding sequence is TGTGCCAGCAATCGACAGTTTCGAGAGACCCAGTACTTC. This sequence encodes CASNRQFRETQYF. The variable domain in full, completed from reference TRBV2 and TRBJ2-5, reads EPEVTQTPSHQVTQMGQEVILRCVPISNHLYFYWYRQILGQKVEFLVSFYNNEISEKSEIFDDQFSVERPDGSNFTLKIRSTKLEDSAMYFCASNRQFRETQYFGPGTRLLVL.

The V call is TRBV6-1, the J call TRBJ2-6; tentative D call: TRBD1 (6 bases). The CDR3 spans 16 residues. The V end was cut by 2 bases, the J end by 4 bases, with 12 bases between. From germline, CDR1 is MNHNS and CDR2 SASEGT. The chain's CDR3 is CASSERQVAGANVLTF. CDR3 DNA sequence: TGTGCCAGCAGTGAAAGACAGGTGGCAGGGGCCAACGTCCTGACTTTC.

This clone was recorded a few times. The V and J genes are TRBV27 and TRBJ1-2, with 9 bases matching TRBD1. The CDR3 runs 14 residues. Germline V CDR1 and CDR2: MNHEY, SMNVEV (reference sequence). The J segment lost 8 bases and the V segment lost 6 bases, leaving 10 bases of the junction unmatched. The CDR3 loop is CASRRSGTGSGYTF. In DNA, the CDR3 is TGTGCCAGCAGAAGATCCGGGACAGGGAGCGGCTACACCTTC.